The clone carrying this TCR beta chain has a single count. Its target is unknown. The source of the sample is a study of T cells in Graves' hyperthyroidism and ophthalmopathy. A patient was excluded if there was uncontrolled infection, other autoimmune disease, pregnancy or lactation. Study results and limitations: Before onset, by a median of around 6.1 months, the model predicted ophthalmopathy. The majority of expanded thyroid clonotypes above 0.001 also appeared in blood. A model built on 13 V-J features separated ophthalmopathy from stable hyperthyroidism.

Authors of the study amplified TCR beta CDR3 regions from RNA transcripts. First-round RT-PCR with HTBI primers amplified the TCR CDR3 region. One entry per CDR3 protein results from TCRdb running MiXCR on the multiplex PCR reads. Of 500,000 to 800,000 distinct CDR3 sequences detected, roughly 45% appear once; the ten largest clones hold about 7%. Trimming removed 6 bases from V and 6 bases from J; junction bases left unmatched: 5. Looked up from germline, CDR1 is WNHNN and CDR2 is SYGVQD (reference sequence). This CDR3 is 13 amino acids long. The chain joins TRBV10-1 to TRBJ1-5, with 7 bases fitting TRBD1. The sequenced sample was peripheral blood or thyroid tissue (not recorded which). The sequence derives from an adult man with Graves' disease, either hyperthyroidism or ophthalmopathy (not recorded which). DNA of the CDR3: TGCGCCAGCAGCACAGGGGAACCTCAGCCCCAGCATTTT. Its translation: CASSTGEPQPQHF.